The present T cell receptor (beta chain) was sequenced within a study of CD8 T cells in ankylosing spondylitis. General study points: A TCR beta motif of fewer than ten highly homologous variants seemed to mark ankylosing spondylitis blood. Clones linked to disease were reported to show significant enrichment in matched ankylosing spondylitis synovial fluid. CD8+ disease-linked clones were present at relatively low frequencies in blood.

This clonotype was seen only a few times. Its antigen is unidentified. The germline V gene has CDR1 SGHRS and CDR2 YFSETQ. The CDR3 sequence is 15 residues long. V was trimmed by 1 base and J by 8 bases, leaving 15 bases between them. TCR beta libraries were made by quantitative 5'-RACE with molecular barcodes. TCRdb re-derived calls from the 5' RACE reads in MiXCR, one entry per CDR3 protein. The table shows around 430,000 distinct CDR3 sequences, with 17% occurring only once. This receptor was obtained from a male donor with ankylosing spondylitis. The material sequenced was blood, either unsorted or a sorted T cell fraction (not recorded which). The rearrangement links TRBV5-1 to TRBJ1-4; tentative D call: TRBD1 (5 bases). CDR3 in amino acids: CASSLFGRVEEKLFF. DNA for the CDR3: TGCGCCAGCAGCTTGTTCGGCAGGGTTGAAGAAAAACTGTTTTTT.